This TCR beta chain was sequenced in a study of T cells in Graves' hyperthyroidism and ophthalmopathy. General study results and limits: Model output signaled ophthalmopathy a median approximately six months ahead of onset.

About this clonotype itself: No antigen is known for it.

There were TCR beta CDR3 regions amplified from RNA transcripts. TCR CDR3 regions were first amplified by RT-PCR with HTBI primers. A single record per CDR3 protein comes from TCRdb applying MiXCR to the multiplex PCR reads. The table has about 410,000 distinct CDR3 sequences, 14% to 15% seen once. Trimming shortened V by 2 bases and J by 1 base, and 15 bases separated the two germline ends. Germline CDR1 and CDR2: MNHEY and SVGAGI. The CDR3 has 17 amino acids. Individuals with ophthalmopathy presented a Clinical Activity Score of at least 3, a NOSPECS grade of at least 4 and a duration under 3 months. Diagnosis relied on clinical symptoms, serum thyroxine and TRAb, thyroid ultrasound and orbital computed tomography. Fresh 10 ml peripheral blood yielded PBMCs.

Sequenced sample: blood. The chain employs TRBV6-5 and TRBJ1-5; no firm D call. The receptor was derived from a man younger than 30 with Graves' ophthalmopathy. CDR3 nucleotides: TGTGCCAGCAGTTACAGTTTGGGTCCCCAAAGCAATCAGCCCCAGCATTTT. This encodes CASSYSLGPQSNQPQHF.